Following are 2 T cell receptor beta chains from one sample sequenced in a study of blood T cell repertoires in COVID-19. Clones were read by immunoSEQ multiplex PCR, and TCRdb kept only the in-frame ones, dropping some. The profile shows 75,000 to 100,000 clones, 87% of them singletons. The specimen was peripheral blood. The receptors were sampled from a man aged 65 to 79 with acute or convalescent COVID-19.

CDR3 protein: CASRRDRAGANEKLFF. DNA of the CDR3: TGCGCCAGTCGCCGGGACAGGGCCGGGGCTAATGAAAAACTGTTTTTT. The chain carries TRBV10-2 and TRBJ1-4; 9 bases align to TRBD1. The CDR3 is made up of 16 amino acids. With 9 bases clipped from V and 3 bases from J, the junction kept 11 bases outside the gene matches. The V gene's germline CDR1 is WSHSY and CDR2 SAAADI.

The gene calls are TRBV2 and TRBJ2-5; 9 positions agree with TRBD1. Germline V CDR1 and CDR2: SNHLY, FYNNEI. This CDR3 is built from 15 residues. Germline trimming cut 6 bases from V and 4 bases from J; bases unmatched to any gene: 9. The CDR3 sequence: CASSYLQGAGETQYF. Here the CDR3 DNA reads TGTGCCAGCAGCTACTTACAGGGGGCGGGAGAGACCCAGTACTTC.